A single sample gave rise to the 32 T cell receptor beta chains below, sequenced in a study of blood T cell repertoires in COVID-19. Assay used: immunoSEQ multiplex PCR; TCRdb lists only in-frame clones, some missing. The sample has 70,000 or so clones, 75% to 90% seen once. The specimen was peripheral blood. The receptor source for this set is a man aged 50 to 59 with active COVID-19.

J is TRBJ1-1 and V is TRBV7-9, with D perhaps matching TRBD1 (6 bases). V lost 5 bases and J 4 bases, leaving 17 bases between the germline ends. Germline loops: CDR1 SEHNR, CDR2 FQNEAQ (reference sequence). CDR3 length: 15 residues. The CDR3 is CASSTLQGSGTEAFF. The CDR3 DNA sequence: TGTGCCAGCAGCACCCTACAGGGCTCTGGCACTGAAGCTTTCTTT. Full variable domain (outside the CDR3, taken from reference TRBV7-9 and TRBJ1-1): DTGVSQNPRHKITKRGQNVTFRCDPISEHNRLYWYRQTLGQGPEFLTYFQNEAQLEKSRLLSDRFSAERPKGSFSTLEIQRTEQGDSAMYLCASSTLQGSGTEAFFGQGTRLTVV.

The CDR3 nucleotides are TGTGCCAGCAGCTTAGCGCGAGACAATGAGCAGTTCTTC. It is translated as CASSLARDNEQFF. The rearrangement joins TRBV7-2 to TRBJ2-1; no reliable D call. The germline CDR1 and CDR2 sequences are SGHTA and FQGNSA. The CDR3 loop spans 13 amino acids. Trimming took off 0 bases at V and 5 bases at J, with 5 bases between the two ends. Looking up the rest from reference TRBV7-2 and TRBJ2-1 gives the full variable domain: GAGVSQSPSNKVTEKGKDVELRCDPISGHTALYWYRQSLGQGLEFLIYFQGNSAPDKSGLPSDRFSAERTGGSVSTLTIQRTQQEDSAVYLCASSLARDNEQFFGPGTRLTVL.

The CDR3 sequence is CSVLGTGNNEQFF. CDR3 bases: TGCAGCGTTCTGGGGACAGGGAACAATGAGCAGTTCTTC. This chain links TRBV29-1 with TRBJ2-1, with 9 bases aligning to TRBD1. Germline lookup yields CDR1 SQVTM and CDR2 ANQGSEA. After removal of 5 bases from V and 5 bases from J, the junction contained 4 bases not matched to a gene. The CDR3 contains 13 residues.

This rearrangement joins TRBV6-6 to TRBJ1-2; D perhaps matches TRBD1 (5 bases). This CDR3 region has 15 residues. CDR1 and CDR2 from the germline V gene are MNHNY and SVGAGI (reference sequence). Between the trimmed V and J ends, which lost 4 bases and 5 bases, there was a span of 17 bases. CDR3 sequence (DNA): TGTGCCAGCAGTTCCAGGGTGGGGTCCTATTATGGCTACACCTTC. Its protein is CASSSRVGSYYGYTF.

This sequence joins TRBV20-1 and TRBJ2-1; D uncertain. Trimming took off 3 bases at V and 5 bases at J, with 14 bases between the two ends. The germline V gene has CDR1 DFQATT and CDR2 SNEGSKA (reference sequence). The CDR3 has 14 residues. Here the CDR3 DNA reads TGCAGTGCTAGTTCTAGATCCCCAAACAATGAGCAGTTCTTC. Protein product: CSASSRSPNNEQFF.

The chain combines TRBV18 with TRBJ1-3, with D unclear. The length of the CDR3 is 15 residues. In germline, CDR1 is KGHSH, CDR2 LQKENI. V was shortened by 6 bases and J by 7 bases, with 19 bases between the two germline ends. The DNA for the CDR3 is TGTGCCAGCTCCCCCAACCAAGGACTCGCGAACACCATATATTTT. Amino acid sequence: CASSPNQGLANTIYF.

The rearrangement uses TRBV6-6 and TRBJ2-1; 16 bases align to TRBD2. The V segment lost 6 bases and the J segment 7 bases; nucleotides outside the gene matches: 6. This CDR3 comprises 16 residues. Germline CDR1 MNHNY, CDR2 SVGAGI (reference sequence). Here the CDR3 DNA reads TGTGCCAGCAGCGAGATGGGACTAGCGGGAGGGAATGAGCAGTTCTTC. Protein: CASSEMGLAGGNEQFF.

V usage is TRBV27 and J usage is TRBJ2-2; 9 positions agree with TRBD2. Germline V CDR1 and CDR2: MNHEY, SMNVEV (reference sequence). V was clipped by 5 bases and J by 5 bases; unmatched bases: 9. The CDR3 totals 16 residues. For the CDR3, the DNA is TGTGCCAGCAGTCATCTAGCGGGATCGGGTACCGGGGAGCTGTTTTTT. Translating gives CASSHLAGSGTGELFF.

This clone has more than one count but fewer than ten. V and J are TRBV6-5 and TRBJ2-2; 14 bases agree with TRBD2. CDR1 and CDR2 from the germline V gene are MNHEY and SVGAGI. The CDR3 is made up of 15 amino acids. V shed 5 bases and J 6 bases; nucleotides not matched to a gene: 2. CDR3 sequence reads: CASSRLAGGPGELFF. CDR3 sequence (DNA): TGTGCCAGCAGTCGACTAGCGGGAGGGCCCGGGGAGCTGTTTTTT.

The rearrangement uses TRBV30 and TRBJ2-1; 8 bases match TRBD2. The CDR3 sequence is 15 residues long. V gave up 4 bases and J gave up 5 bases; unmatched junction bases: 10. Germline values: CDR1 GTSNPN, CDR2 SVGIG (reference sequence). DNA for the CDR3: TGTGCCTGGACCTATGGGACTAGACCCGACAATGAGCAGTTCTTC. Translated, it gives CAWTYGTRPDNEQFF.

The chain joins TRBV7-2 to TRBJ1-1, with 9 bases that match TRBD1. The CDR3 is 15 residues long. The trim removed 1 base at V and 11 bases at J, leaving 11 bases unmatched. Germline V gene data show CDR1 as SGHTA and CDR2 as FQGNSA. The CDR3 bases are TGTGCCAGCAGCTTAGAGGGACGGGACAGGGTTTTGGCTTTCTTT. Its protein is CASSLEGRDRVLAFF.

The rearrangement joins TRBV18 to TRBJ2-1; 10 positions agree with TRBD2. Germline CDR1 KGHSH, CDR2 LQKENI. This CDR3 has 17 amino acids. V lost 2 bases to trimming and J lost 10 bases; unmatched junction nucleotides: 14. CDR3: CASSPSASGSYSGEQFF. The DNA for the CDR3 is TGTGCCAGCTCACCATCCGCTAGCGGGAGCTATTCGGGGGAGCAGTTCTTC.

The gene calls are TRBV4-1 and TRBJ2-2; no definite D call. Germline V lookup: CDR1 MGHRA, CDR2 YSYEKL. V lost 4 bases and J 0 bases, leaving 15 bases between the germline ends. CDR3 length: 17 residues. This CDR3 is CASSPSRVNANTGELFF. DNA for the CDR3: TGCGCCAGCAGCCCCTCTAGAGTAAATGCGAACACCGGGGAGCTGTTTTTT.

CDR3 coding DNA: TGTCCAACGGGAGGGGGTGTTGAGACCCAGTACTTC. Residues: CPTGGGVETQYF. The chain carries TRBV25-1 and TRBJ2-5, with TRBD2 identical over 8 bases. CDR3 length: 12 residues. CDR1 and CDR2 from the germline V gene are MGHDK and SYGVNS. The full variable domain, in which reference TRBV25-1 and TRBJ2-5 provide the parts outside the CDR3, is EADIYQTPRYLVIGTGKKITLECSQTMGHDKMYWYQQDPGMELHLIHYSYGVNSTEKGDLSSESTVSRIRTEHFPLTLESARPSHTSQYLCPTGGGVETQYFGPGTRLLVL.

V gene TRBV6-6 combines with J gene TRBJ2-7, with no clear D. Germline CDR1 is MNHNY and CDR2 is SVGAGI (reference sequence). V dropped 6 bases and J dropped 2 bases, with 5 bases sitting between them. This CDR3 has 11 amino acids. The CDR3 loop reads CASSQAYEQYF. For the CDR3, the DNA is TGTGCCAGCAGCCAGGCCTACGAGCAGTACTTC.

The chain recombines TRBV6-5 with TRBJ2-7; 8 bases are shared with TRBD1. J was trimmed by 4 bases and V by 5 bases; bases with no gene match: 10. The CDR3 sequence is 15 residues long. The germline V gene encodes CDR1 MNHEY and CDR2 SVGAGI. The CDR3 bases are TGTGCCAGCAGTCGCTACGGACAGGGCCATTACGAGCAGTACTTC. The encoded protein is CASSRYGQGHYEQYF.

This sequence joins TRBV28 and TRBJ1-2; 10 bases line up with TRBD1. From germline, CDR1 is MDHEN and CDR2 SYDVKM. V trimming: 6 bases; J trimming: 8 bases; junction bases outside the gene matches: 3. The CDR3 length is 12 residues. The CDR3 bases are TGTGCCAGCAGCCCGGGACAGGGGGGCTACACCTTC. Translating it yields CASSPGQGGYTF.

V and J are TRBV9 and TRBJ2-7; tentatively, D is TRBD2 (5 bases). The CDR3 totals 14 residues. V was pared by 3 bases and J by 7 bases, with 17 bases between. Germline CDR1 SGDLS, CDR2 YYNGEE. The CDR3 reads CASSASGGLGEQYF. CDR3 DNA sequence: TGTGCCAGCAGCGCCAGCGGAGGCCTGGGAGAGCAGTACTTC.

The V gene is TRBV19, the J gene TRBJ2-1, with 12 bases identical to TRBD1. Looked up from germline, CDR1 is LNHDA and CDR2 is SQIVND (reference sequence). CDR3 length: 15 amino acids. V trimming: 9 bases; J trimming: 8 bases; junction bases outside the gene matches: 11. The CDR3 sequence: CASSRRGQGAYEQFF. The CDR3 bases are TGTGCCAGCTCCCGTCGGGGACAGGGGGCCTATGAGCAGTTCTTC.

The chain recombines TRBV9 with TRBJ2-2; D remains ambiguous. Per germline, CDR1 SGDLS and CDR2 YYNGEE. V gave up 2 bases and J gave up 0 bases, with 5 bases separating them. The CDR3 loop spans 14 amino acids. CDR3 in amino acids: CASSVTSNTGELFF. CDR3 in DNA: TGTGCCAGCAGCGTTACTTCGAACACCGGGGAGCTGTTTTTT. Complete variable domain (other parts from reference TRBV9 and TRBJ2-2): DSGVTQTPKHLITATGQRVTLRCSPRSGDLSVYWYQQSLDQGLQFLIQYYNGEERAKGNILERFSAQQFPDLHSELNLSSLELGDSALYFCASSVTSNTGELFFGEGSRLTVL.

The chain employs TRBV6-2 or TRBV6-3 and TRBJ1-5; no clear D gene. Germline V gene sequence: CDR1 MNHEY, CDR2 SVGEGT. Trimming left V 5 bases short and J 6 bases short, with 14 bases between. CDR3 size: 14 residues. The CDR3 region is CASSRGPASQPQHF. For the CDR3, the DNA is TGTGCCAGCAGTCGAGGGCCAGCCAGTCAGCCCCAGCATTTT.

The chain combines TRBV6-2 or TRBV6-3 with TRBJ1-1; D ambiguous. Looked up from germline, CDR1 is MNHEY and CDR2 is SVGEGT. This CDR3 contains 15 residues. The V and J ends lost 5 bases and 0 bases respectively, with 13 bases between them. DNA for the CDR3: TGTGCCAGCAGTAACGGACGGACTATGAACACTGAAGCTTTCTTT. This translates into CASSNGRTMNTEAFF.

The chain carries TRBV2 and TRBJ2-3; the match to TRBD2 covers 11 bases. This CDR3 has 15 amino acids. The germline V gene has CDR1 SNHLY and CDR2 FYNNEI. The V and J ends lost 7 bases and 1 base, in that order; junction bases with no gene match: 4. The CDR3 sequence is CASTGTSGRTDTQYF. In DNA form, the CDR3 reads TGTGCCAGCACGGGGACTAGCGGTCGCACAGATACGCAGTATTTT.

The chain recombines TRBV5-4 with TRBJ2-1; the match to TRBD2 covers 11 bases. The V and J ends lost 3 bases and 8 bases, in that order; junction bases with no gene match: 13. The germline V gene has CDR1 SGHNT and CDR2 YYREEE (reference sequence). This CDR3 has 17 amino acids. The chain's CDR3 is CASSSGQLAGVRDEQFF. The CDR3 DNA sequence: TGTGCCAGCAGCTCCGGCCAACTAGCGGGAGTACGGGATGAGCAGTTCTTC.

This clone has more than one count but fewer than ten. J is TRBJ2-2 and V is TRBV7-2, with a tentative D call TRBD2 (5 bases). The V gene lost 4 bases and the J gene lost 6 bases, with 12 bases spanning the gap. The CDR3 consists of 14 residues. Per germline, CDR1 SGHTA and CDR2 FQGNSA. The CDR3 reads CASSSTRVAGELFF. CDR3 in DNA: TGTGCCAGCAGCTCCACTAGGGTGGCCGGGGAGCTGTTTTTT.

The chain employs TRBV6-6 and TRBJ2-7, with a tentative D call TRBD2 (6 bases). Trimming took 4 bases from V and 6 from J, leaving 10 bases between them. Germline CDR1 reads MNHNY; CDR2 reads SVGAGI (reference sequence). The CDR3 loop spans 12 amino acids. The CDR3 nucleotides read TGTGCCAGCAGTTGGGCGGGGTCCGAGCAGTACTTC. Its translation: CASSWAGSEQYF.

The V and J genes are TRBV5-6 and TRBJ1-4; 7 bases align to TRBD1. Per the germline V gene, CDR1 is SGHDT and CDR2 is YYEEEE. Unmatched junction bases numbered 3, after V lost 4 bases and J lost 3 bases. This CDR3 is 14 amino acids long. This chain's CDR3 is CASSHGTANEKLFF. As DNA, the CDR3 is TGTGCCAGCAGCCACGGGACAGCTAATGAAAAACTGTTTTTT.

V usage is TRBV7-3 and J usage is TRBJ2-2; the match to TRBD2 covers 7 bases. CDR1 is SGHTA and CDR2 is FQGTGA in the germline V gene. The CDR3 extends over 16 amino acids. Trimming removed 1 base from V and 3 bases from J; junction bases left unmatched: 5. This chain's CDR3 is CASSLNPSGYTGELFF. The CDR3 DNA reads TGTGCCAGCAGCTTAAATCCTAGCGGATACACCGGGGAGCTGTTTTTT.

The V call is TRBV29-1, the J call TRBJ1-1; 7 nucleotides line up with TRBD1. Germline V lookup: CDR1 SQVTM, CDR2 ANQGSEA. There are 14 residues in the CDR3. The V gene end was trimmed by 5 bases and the J gene end by 0 bases; junction bases not matched to a gene: 6. The CDR3 sequence: CSVLGGGLNTEAFF. DNA for the CDR3: TGCAGCGTTCTAGGAGGGGGCTTGAACACTGAAGCTTTCTTT.

The chain carries TRBV11-3 and TRBJ1-1; possible D gene TRBD1, 6 bases. Germline V gene data show CDR1 as SGHNT and CDR2 as YENEEA. With 5 bases removed from V and 7 bases from J, the gap between germline ends came to 14 bases. The CDR3 has 13 amino acids. DNA for the CDR3: TGTGCCAGCAGCGCCCGGGACATAGGTGAAGCTTTCTTT. Its translation: CASSARDIGEAFF. Supplemented by reference TRBV11-3 and TRBJ1-1, the full variable domain reads EAGVVQSPRYKIIEKKQPVAFWCNPISGHNTLYWYLQNLGQGPELLIRYENEEAVDDSQLPKDRFSAERLKGVDSTLKIQPAELGDSAVYLCASSARDIGEAFFGQGTRLTVV.

The V call is TRBV5-1, the J call TRBJ2-3; 7 nucleotides align to TRBD1. The CDR3 runs 14 residues. V shed 4 bases, J shed 2 bases, and the junction held 4 bases outside the gene matches. Germline loops: CDR1 SGHRS, CDR2 YFSETQ. CDR3 loop: CASSQGTVTDTQYF. The CDR3 nucleotides read TGCGCCAGCAGCCAGGGGACAGTCACAGATACGCAGTATTTT.

V is TRBV11-2 and J is TRBJ2-1; 10 bases align to TRBD2. CDR1 is SGHAT, CDR2 FQNNGV, per germline. V shed 5 bases, J shed 8 bases, and the junction held 12 bases outside the gene matches. The CDR3 is 16 amino acids. For the CDR3, the DNA is TGTGCCAGCAGCGGACCTAGCGGGAGAGGGGTACATGAGCAGTTCTTC. This gives the protein CASSGPSGRGVHEQFF.